This T cell receptor (beta chain) originates from a study of CD8 T cells in ankylosing spondylitis. TCRdb analysed the 5' RACE reads with MiXCR anew, one entry per CDR3 protein. The table lists roughly 240,000 distinct CDR3 sequences, roughly 32% of them singletons. This CDR3 has 14 amino acids. Germline V lookup: CDR1 DFQATT, CDR2 SNEGSKA (reference sequence). The ends lost 1 base at V and 1 base at J; junction bases unmatched: 0. This clonotype was sampled from a male donor with ankylosing spondylitis or in good health (not recorded which). The chain employs TRBV20-1 and TRBJ1-2; 10 nucleotides line up with TRBD1. The sequenced material came from blood, either unsorted or a sorted T cell fraction (not recorded which). This CDR3 reads CSARGDRGNYGYTF. Written as DNA, the CDR3 is TGCAGTGCTAGAGGGGACAGGGGTAACTATGGCTACACCTTC.